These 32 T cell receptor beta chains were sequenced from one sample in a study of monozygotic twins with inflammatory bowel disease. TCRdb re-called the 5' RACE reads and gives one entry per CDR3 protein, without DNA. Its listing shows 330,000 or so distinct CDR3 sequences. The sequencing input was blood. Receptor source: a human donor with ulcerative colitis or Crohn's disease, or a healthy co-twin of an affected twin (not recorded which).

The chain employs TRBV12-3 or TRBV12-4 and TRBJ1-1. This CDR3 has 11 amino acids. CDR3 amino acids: CASSLRTEAFF.

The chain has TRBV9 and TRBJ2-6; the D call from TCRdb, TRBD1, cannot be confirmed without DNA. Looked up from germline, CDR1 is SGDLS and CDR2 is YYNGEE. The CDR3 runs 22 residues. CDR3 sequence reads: CASSVKSVVRGAKNSGANVLTF. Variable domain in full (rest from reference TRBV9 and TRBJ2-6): DSGVTQTPKHLITATGQRVTLRCSPRSGDLSVYWYQQSLDQGLQFLIQYYNGEERAKGNILERFSAQQFPDLHSELNLSSLELGDSALYFCASSVKSVVRGAKNSGANVLTFGAGSRLTVL.

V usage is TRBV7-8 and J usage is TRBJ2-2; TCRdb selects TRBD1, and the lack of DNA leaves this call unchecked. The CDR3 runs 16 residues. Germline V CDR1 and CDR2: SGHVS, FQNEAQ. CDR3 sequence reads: CASSLAGTVNTGELFF.

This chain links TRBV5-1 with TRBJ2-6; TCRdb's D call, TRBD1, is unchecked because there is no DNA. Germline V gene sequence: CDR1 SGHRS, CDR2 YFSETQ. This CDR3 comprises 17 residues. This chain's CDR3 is CASSPWPEHSGANVLTF.

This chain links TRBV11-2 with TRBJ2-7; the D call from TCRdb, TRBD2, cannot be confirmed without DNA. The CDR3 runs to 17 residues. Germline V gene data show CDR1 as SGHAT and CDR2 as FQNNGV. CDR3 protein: CASSLEAHRRNSYEQYF. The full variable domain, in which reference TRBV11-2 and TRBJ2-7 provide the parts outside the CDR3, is EAGVAQSPRYKIIEKRQSVAFWCNPISGHATLYWYQQILGQGPKLLIQFQNNGVVDDSQLPKDRFSAERLKGVDSTLKIQPAKLEDSAVYLCASSLEAHRRNSYEQYFGPGTRLTVT.

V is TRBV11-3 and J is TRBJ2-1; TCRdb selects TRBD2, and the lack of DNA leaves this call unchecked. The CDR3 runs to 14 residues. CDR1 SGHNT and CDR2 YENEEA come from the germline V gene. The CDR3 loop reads CASSLGGTGREQFF.

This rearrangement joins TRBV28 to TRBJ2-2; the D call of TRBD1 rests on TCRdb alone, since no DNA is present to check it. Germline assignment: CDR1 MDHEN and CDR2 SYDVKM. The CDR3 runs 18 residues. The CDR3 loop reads CASSLLPGTGGRTGELFF.

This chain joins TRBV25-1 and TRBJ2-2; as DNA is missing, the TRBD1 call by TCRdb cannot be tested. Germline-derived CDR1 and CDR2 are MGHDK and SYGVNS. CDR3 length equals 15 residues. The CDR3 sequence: CASSPGQKNTGELFF.

The CDR3 here is CSARVRSGAGGGNEQFF. This chain uses TRBV20-1 with TRBJ2-1; TCRdb's assignment of TRBD2 cannot be checked, as there is no DNA. Germline V gene lookup returns CDR1 DFQATT and CDR2 SNEGSKA (reference sequence). The CDR3 is 17 residues long.

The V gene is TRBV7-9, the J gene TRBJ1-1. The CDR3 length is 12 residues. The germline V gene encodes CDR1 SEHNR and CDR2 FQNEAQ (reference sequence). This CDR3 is CASRDLNTEAFF.

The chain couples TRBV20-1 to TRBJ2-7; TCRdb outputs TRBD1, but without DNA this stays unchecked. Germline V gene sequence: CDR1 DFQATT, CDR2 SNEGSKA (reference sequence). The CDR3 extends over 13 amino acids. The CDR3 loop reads CSARGQGGYEQYF.

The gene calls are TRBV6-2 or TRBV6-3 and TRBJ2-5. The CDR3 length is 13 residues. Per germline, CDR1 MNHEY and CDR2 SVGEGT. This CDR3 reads CASSYPLKETQYF.

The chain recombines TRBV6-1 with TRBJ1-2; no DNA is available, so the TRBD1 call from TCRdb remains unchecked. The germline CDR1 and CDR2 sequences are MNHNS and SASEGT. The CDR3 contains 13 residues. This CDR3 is CASSEYPGLGYTF.

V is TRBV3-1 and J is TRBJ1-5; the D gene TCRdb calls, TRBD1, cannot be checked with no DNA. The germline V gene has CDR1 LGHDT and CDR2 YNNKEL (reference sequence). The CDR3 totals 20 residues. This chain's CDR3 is CASSQSDMGQASYSNQPQHF.

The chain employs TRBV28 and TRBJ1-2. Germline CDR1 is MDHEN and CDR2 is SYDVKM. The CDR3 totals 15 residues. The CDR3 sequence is CASSLSGEANYGYTF.

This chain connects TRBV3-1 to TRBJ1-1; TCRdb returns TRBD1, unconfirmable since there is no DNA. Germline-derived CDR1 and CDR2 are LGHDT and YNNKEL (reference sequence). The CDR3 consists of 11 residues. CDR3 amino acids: CASSHSPSLFF.

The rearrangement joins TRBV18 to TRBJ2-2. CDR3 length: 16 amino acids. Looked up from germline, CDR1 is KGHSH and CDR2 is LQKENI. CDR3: CASSTSWGSDTGELFF.

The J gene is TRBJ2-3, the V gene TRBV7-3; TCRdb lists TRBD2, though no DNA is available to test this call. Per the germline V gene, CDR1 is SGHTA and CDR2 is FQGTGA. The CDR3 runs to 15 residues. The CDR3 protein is CASSLTGGVTDTQYF.

The CDR3 loop is CASSPPGTTDTQYF. This sequence joins TRBV18 and TRBJ2-3. The length of the CDR3 is 14 residues. From germline, CDR1 is KGHSH and CDR2 LQKENI.

The CDR3 reads CASTARLRQPHNEQFF. This chain links TRBV2 with TRBJ2-1; there is no DNA to check the TCRdb D call of TRBD2. This CDR3 region has 16 residues. Germline V gene data show CDR1 as SNHLY and CDR2 as FYNNEI.

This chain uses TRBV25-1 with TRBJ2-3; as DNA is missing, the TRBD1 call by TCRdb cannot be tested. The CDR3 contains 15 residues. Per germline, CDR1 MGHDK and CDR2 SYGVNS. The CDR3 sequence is CASSEPGQALNTQYF.

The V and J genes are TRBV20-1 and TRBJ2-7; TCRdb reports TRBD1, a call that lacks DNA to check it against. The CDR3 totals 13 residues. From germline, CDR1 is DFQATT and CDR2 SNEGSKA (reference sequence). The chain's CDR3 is CSARSPPRSEQYF.

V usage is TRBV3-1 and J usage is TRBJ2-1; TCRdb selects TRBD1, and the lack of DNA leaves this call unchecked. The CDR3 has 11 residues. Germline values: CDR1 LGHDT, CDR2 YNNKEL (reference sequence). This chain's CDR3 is CASSQGGHPIF.

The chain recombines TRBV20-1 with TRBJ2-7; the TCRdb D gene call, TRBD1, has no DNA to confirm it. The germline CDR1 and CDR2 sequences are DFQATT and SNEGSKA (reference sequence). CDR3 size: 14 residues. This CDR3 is CSAKLGDSPGEQYF.

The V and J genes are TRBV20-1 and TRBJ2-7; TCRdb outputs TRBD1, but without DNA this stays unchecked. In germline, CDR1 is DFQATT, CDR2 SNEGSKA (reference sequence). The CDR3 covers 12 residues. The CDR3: CSATGTTYEQYF.

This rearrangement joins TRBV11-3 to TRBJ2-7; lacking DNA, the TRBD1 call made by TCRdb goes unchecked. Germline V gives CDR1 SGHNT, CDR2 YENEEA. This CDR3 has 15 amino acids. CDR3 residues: CASSSGQGNSYEQYF.

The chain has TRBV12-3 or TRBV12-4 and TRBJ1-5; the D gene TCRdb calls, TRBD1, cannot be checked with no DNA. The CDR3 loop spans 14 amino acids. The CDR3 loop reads CASSIDRGNQPQHF.

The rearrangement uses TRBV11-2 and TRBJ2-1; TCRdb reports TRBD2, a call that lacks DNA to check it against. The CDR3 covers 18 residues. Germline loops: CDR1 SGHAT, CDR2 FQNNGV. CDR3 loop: CASSLWAQAITSYNEQFF.

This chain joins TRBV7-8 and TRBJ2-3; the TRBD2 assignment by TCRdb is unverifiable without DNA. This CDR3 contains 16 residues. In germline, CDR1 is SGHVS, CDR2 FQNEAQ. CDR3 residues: CASSLVSGGATDTQYF.

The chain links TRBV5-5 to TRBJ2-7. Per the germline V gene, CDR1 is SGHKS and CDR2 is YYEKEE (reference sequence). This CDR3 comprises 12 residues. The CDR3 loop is CASSFFGYEQYF.

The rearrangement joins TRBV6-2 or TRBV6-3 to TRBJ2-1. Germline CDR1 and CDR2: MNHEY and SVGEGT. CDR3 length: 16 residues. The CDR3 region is CASSYISTTLYNEQFF.

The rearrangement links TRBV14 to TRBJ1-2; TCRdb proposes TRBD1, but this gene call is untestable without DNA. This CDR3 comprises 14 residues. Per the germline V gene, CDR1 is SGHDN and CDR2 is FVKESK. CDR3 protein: CASSQVRAIYGYTF.